Below are 28 T cell receptor beta chains sequenced from a single sample in a study of cytomegalovirus exposure and HLA in healthy donors. The PCR was carried out with 60 Vbeta primers and 13 Jbeta primers. The table came from immunoSEQ multiplex PCR; TCRdb's copy has only in-frame clones and leaves some out. The table has roughly 120,000 clones, roughly 80% seen once. Specimen: PBMCs. All receptors derive from a woman between 45 and 65 years old in good health and CMV-seropositive.

Only a few counts were recorded for this clone. The chain employs TRBV7-6 and TRBJ2-2; a possible D gene is TRBD2 (5 bases). Germline V gene sequence: CDR1 SGHVS, CDR2 FNYEAQ. This CDR3 has 12 residues. Deletions cut 5 bases from V and 9 bases from J, with 10 bases between. The CDR3 reads CASSQAGRELFF. CDR3 nucleotides: TGTGCCAGCAGCCAGGCGGGCCGGGAGCTGTTTTTT.

This chain connects TRBV6-5 to TRBJ1-2; D is undetermined. The CDR3 runs to 14 residues. CDR1 and CDR2 (germline): MNHEY, SVGAGI. V was pared by 4 bases and J by 1 base, with 10 bases between. CDR3 nucleotide sequence: TGTGCCAGCAGTTTACCGTCCGGTAACTATGGCTACACCTTC. It specifies CASSLPSGNYGYTF.

V usage is TRBV5-1 and J usage is TRBJ1-3, with 7 bases matching TRBD1. CDR1 is SGHRS and CDR2 is YFSETQ in the germline V gene. The CDR3 is 15 residues long. With V trimmed by 2 bases and J by 2 bases, 4 bases remained unmatched. The CDR3 here is CASSLEGATGNTIYF. CDR3 bases: TGCGCCAGCAGCTTAGAGGGGGCCACTGGAAACACCATATATTTT.

The V call is TRBV11-3, the J call TRBJ2-7, with 10 bases fitting TRBD1. This CDR3 comprises 14 residues. Germline V gives CDR1 SGHNT, CDR2 YENEEA. The junction had 6 bases not matched to a gene; V was cut back by 8 bases and J by 2 bases. The CDR3 loop reads CASAPGTGAYEQYF. CDR3 in DNA: TGTGCCAGCGCCCCCGGGACAGGGGCCTACGAGCAGTACTTC.

V usage is TRBV6-1 and J usage is TRBJ1-1, with 7 nucleotides matching TRBD1. The germline V gene encodes CDR1 MNHNS and CDR2 SASEGT. Losses at the gene ends were 6 bases for V and 11 bases for J; bases not matched to a gene: 6. The CDR3 runs 11 residues. Here the CDR3 reads CASRETGLAFF. The DNA of the CDR3 is TGTGCCAGCAGAGAGACAGGGCTGGCTTTCTTT.

This clone occurred once. The chain links TRBV5-1 to TRBJ1-2; 8 bases line up with TRBD1. The J segment lost 2 bases and the V segment lost 1 base, leaving 4 bases of the junction unmatched. Germline-derived CDR1 and CDR2 are SGHRS and YFSETQ. The CDR3 sequence is 15 residues long. CDR3 in DNA: TGCGCCAGCAGCTTGAGGACAGGGCTAAACTATGGCTACACCTTC. Its protein product is CASSLRTGLNYGYTF.

Concerning this clone itself: One end of the junction varies from germline; a read error may be responsible. The V and J genes are TRBV7-9 and TRBJ2-1; weak D call: TRBD2 (5 bases). This CDR3 is 18 amino acids long. Germline CDR1 is SEHNR and CDR2 is FQNEAQ (reference sequence). The CDR3 bases are TGTTCCAGCAGCTTACTAAGCGTGTCGGGGAACGCCTACAATGAGCAGTTCTTC. Translated, it gives CSSSLLSVSGNAYNEQFF.

This rearrangement joins TRBV10-3 to TRBJ2-1, with 13 bases matching TRBD2. Germline V CDR1 and CDR2: ENHRY, SYGVKD. The CDR3 length is 18 residues. The trim removed 2 bases at V and 0 bases at J, leaving 4 bases unmatched. The CDR3 coding sequence is TGTGCCATCAGTGAGAGGACTAGCGGGAGACTCTCCTACAATGAGCAGTTCTTC. Translation: CAISERTSGRLSYNEQFF.

This clone was counted a few times. V usage is TRBV5-1 and J usage is TRBJ2-2; 7 bases are a match to TRBD1. Germline V gives CDR1 SGHRS, CDR2 YFSETQ. The CDR3 loop spans 15 amino acids. The junction had 6 bases not matched to a gene; V was cut back by 3 bases and J by 4 bases. In DNA, the CDR3 is TGCGCCAGCAGCTCCTGGACAGGCAGCACCGGGGAGCTGTTTTTT. It translates to CASSSWTGSTGELFF.

The CDR3 reads CASSFSGRTYNEQFF. The CDR3 region has the DNA TGTGCCAGCAGCTTTAGCGGGAGAACATACAATGAGCAGTTCTTC. This chain joins TRBV11-1 and TRBJ2-1; 9 bases are a match to TRBD2. The CDR3 has 15 residues. The V gene's germline CDR1 is SGHAT and CDR2 FQDESV (reference sequence). Trimming took 3 bases from V and 4 from J; bases not matched to a gene: 4.

The chain employs TRBV7-2 and TRBJ2-3; 8 nucleotides match TRBD1. Germline trimming cut 4 bases from V and 0 bases from J; bases unmatched to any gene: 9. CDR3 size: 17 residues. CDR1 and CDR2 from the germline V gene are SGHTA and FQGNSA. The CDR3 DNA is TGTGCCAGCAGCTATTCTCCCCCAGGGGGCAGCACAGATACGCAGTATTTT. Its protein is CASSYSPPGGSTDTQYF.

This clone was counted once. This rearrangement joins TRBV7-9 to TRBJ2-4; possible D gene TRBD1, 5 bases. The V end lost 5 bases, the J end lost 0 bases, and 11 bases lay between the germline ends. The CDR3 runs 15 residues. Germline V gene sequence: CDR1 SEHNR, CDR2 FQNEAQ (reference sequence). CDR3 DNA sequence: TGTGCCAGCAGCCGACAGACTGTAGCCAAAAACATTCAGTACTTC. This translates into CASSRQTVAKNIQYF.

Within the sample, this clone is medium-sized. The chain carries TRBV5-6 and TRBJ2-7; TRBD2 matches 8 bases. V dropped 0 bases and J dropped 6; count of bases not matched to a gene: 5. The CDR3 has 14 residues. Germline V lookup: CDR1 SGHDT, CDR2 YYEEEE. The CDR3 is CASSLARGAGEQYF. The CDR3 DNA follows: TGTGCCAGCAGCTTGGCGCGGGGGGCGGGCGAGCAGTACTTC. The full variable domain, completed using reference TRBV5-6 and TRBJ2-7, is DAGVTQSPTHLIKTRGQQVTLRCSPKSGHDTVSWYQQALGQGPQFIFQYYEEEERQRGNFPDRFSGHQFPNYSSELNVNALLLGDSALYLCASSLARGAGEQYFGPGTRLTVT.

This clone was observed a handful of times. The CDR3 region is CASSPILSGNTIYF. As DNA, the CDR3 is TGTGCCAGCTCACCAATCCTTAGCGGAAACACCATATATTTT. The genes are TRBV18 and TRBJ1-3; D is ambiguous. CDR1 and CDR2 from the germline V gene are KGHSH and LQKENI. V dropped 2 bases and J dropped 4 bases, with 9 bases sitting between them. The CDR3 extends over 14 amino acids.

The chain combines TRBV7-8 with TRBJ2-3; possible D gene TRBD1, 7 bases. The germline V gene encodes CDR1 SGHVS and CDR2 FQNEAQ. V lost 5 bases, J lost 5 bases, and 14 bases lay in between. This CDR3 spans 14 amino acids. CDR3 sequence reads: CASSRYQGGDTQYF. CDR3 in DNA: TGTGCCAGCAGCAGATATCAGGGGGGAGATACGCAGTATTTT.

V and J are TRBV6-5 and TRBJ2-7; a possible D gene is TRBD1 (7 bases). Trimming cost V 4 bases and J 2 bases, with 15 bases left between them. CDR3 length: 15 residues. CDR1 MNHEY and CDR2 SVGAGI come from the germline V gene. The CDR3, as DNA: TGTGCCAGCAGTTCGATCAGGGGGGTAACCTACGAGCAGTACTTC. As protein: CASSSIRGVTYEQYF.

This clone was detected only once. This sequence joins TRBV27 and TRBJ2-7, with D tentatively TRBD1 (6 bases). In germline, CDR1 is MNHEY, CDR2 SMNVEV (reference sequence). Trimming stripped 6 bases from V and 0 bases from J, with 12 bases between. This CDR3 has 14 residues. In nucleotides, the CDR3 is TGTGCCAGCAGCAGACAGGCGGGCTCCTACGAGCAGTACTTC. Amino acids: CASSRQAGSYEQYF.

V is TRBV4-3 and J is TRBJ2-5; D call uncertain. V dropped 0 bases and J dropped 4 bases, with 6 bases sitting between them. This CDR3 is built from 13 residues. Per the germline V gene, CDR1 is LGHNA and CDR2 is YSLEER. This CDR3 is CASSQDYRETQYF. CDR3 in DNA: TGCGCCAGCAGCCAAGATTATCGAGAGACCCAGTACTTC.

J is TRBJ1-6 and V is TRBV5-5; D not certain. There are 15 residues in the CDR3. Germline CDR1 and CDR2: SGHKS and YYEKEE (reference sequence). V was trimmed by 4 bases and J by 5 bases, leaving 13 bases between them. CDR3: CASSVERVHNSPLHF. In nucleotides, the CDR3 is TGTGCCAGCAGCGTCGAACGGGTCCATAATTCACCCCTCCACTTT.

As regards this clone: One end of the junction does not line up with germline, which may come from a read error. This sequence joins TRBV5-6 and TRBJ2-6; possibly TRBD1 for D (5 bases). The CDR3 runs to 15 residues. Germline V gene sequence: CDR1 SGHDT, CDR2 YYEEEE. CDR3 sequence: CASTPPSGGANGLTF. The CDR3 DNA reads as TGTGCCAGCACCCCTCCCTCAGGTGGGGCCAACGGCCTGACTTTC.

J is TRBJ2-5 and V is TRBV7-9; weak D call: TRBD2 (6 bases). Trimming removed 8 bases from V and 1 base from J, with 14 bases in between. The CDR3 runs 14 residues. Germline CDR1 reads SEHNR; CDR2 reads FQNEAQ (reference sequence). This CDR3 reads CASGGTAGQETQYF. CDR3 DNA: TGTGCCAGCGGCGGGACCGCCGGCCAAGAGACCCAGTACTTC.

This clone has a handful of counts. This chain joins TRBV6-5 and TRBJ2-2; TRBD1 might be the D (6 bases). The CDR3 is 15 residues long. V lost 2 bases and J 1 base, leaving 8 bases between the germline ends. From germline, CDR1 is MNHEY and CDR2 SVGAGI. The CDR3 protein is CASSYGGMNTGELFF. CDR3 DNA: TGTGCCAGCAGTTACGGGGGCATGAACACCGGGGAGCTGTTTTTT.

V usage is TRBV5-1 and J usage is TRBJ1-1; 8 bases agree with TRBD1. V dropped 5 bases and J dropped 5; count of bases not matched to a gene: 5. The germline CDR1 and CDR2 sequences are SGHRS and YFSETQ. The CDR3 has 13 amino acids. The CDR3 loop reads CASSPTGDTEAFF. CDR3 bases: TGCGCCAGCAGTCCGACAGGGGATACTGAAGCTTTCTTT.

This chain links TRBV7-3 with TRBJ2-1; TRBD2 aligns across 13 bases. V was pared by 1 base and J by 6 bases, with 3 bases of the junction left unmatched. Germline CDR1 reads SGHTA; CDR2 reads FQGTGA. The CDR3 runs 16 residues. CDR3 coding DNA: TGTGCCAGCAGCTTAAGGGGGACTAGCGGGGCCAATGAGCAGTTCTTC. Encoded protein: CASSLRGTSGANEQFF.

V usage is TRBV19 and J usage is TRBJ2-1; 8 bases agree with TRBD2. Germline-derived CDR1 and CDR2 are LNHDA and SQIVND (reference sequence). The CDR3 is made up of 14 amino acids. Trimming took 5 bases from V and 7 from J; bases not matched to a gene: 7. CDR3 sequence: CASSRGGLGNEQFF. The CDR3 coding sequence is TGTGCCAGTAGTCGGGGGGGGCTAGGTAATGAGCAGTTCTTC.

The rearrangement joins TRBV11-3 to TRBJ2-5, with 11 nucleotides matching TRBD2. The CDR3 has 17 amino acids. The germline CDR1 and CDR2 sequences are SGHNT and YENEEA. Trimming removed 5 bases from V and 0 bases from J; junction bases left unmatched: 8. The CDR3: CASSPGRTSGYQETQYF. The CDR3, as DNA: TGTGCCAGCAGCCCGGGGAGGACTAGCGGGTACCAAGAGACCCAGTACTTC. Complete variable domain (other parts from reference TRBV11-3 and TRBJ2-5): EAGVVQSPRYKIIEKKQPVAFWCNPISGHNTLYWYLQNLGQGPELLIRYENEEAVDDSQLPKDRFSAERLKGVDSTLKIQPAELGDSAVYLCASSPGRTSGYQETQYFGPGTRLLVL.

This clone was found a few times. The chain couples TRBV6-5 to TRBJ2-7; 10 bases match TRBD2. The CDR3 length is 15 residues. Trimming at V came to 6 bases and at J to 0 bases, leaving 5 bases not matched to a gene. Germline values: CDR1 MNHEY, CDR2 SVGAGI. CDR3 region: CASSEREGLSYEQYF. The DNA of the CDR3 is TGTGCCAGCAGCGAGCGGGAGGGCCTCTCCTACGAGCAGTACTTC.

V is TRBV7-9 and J is TRBJ1-1; D is possibly TRBD1 (6 bases). V was clipped by 3 bases and J by 5 bases, with 13 bases between them. The CDR3 has 14 residues. The germline V gene encodes CDR1 SEHNR and CDR2 FQNEAQ (reference sequence). The CDR3 DNA reads TGTGCCAGCAGCTTTGGGGGGGCAGGGACTGAAGCTTTCTTT. Protein product: CASSFGGAGTEAFF.